This T cell receptor (beta chain) comes out of a study of CD8 T cells in Susac syndrome. Random hexamers were used to reverse transcribe an amount of roughly 0.5 to 1 ug RNA. TCRdb re-derived calls from the immunoSEQ multiplex PCR reads in MiXCR, one entry per CDR3 protein. The sample lists some 240,000 distinct CDR3 sequences; about 95% were seen once. V dropped 5 bases and J dropped 2; count of bases not matched to a gene: 5. The CDR3 has 13 amino acids. Per germline, CDR1 DFQATT and CDR2 SNEGSKA (reference sequence). The sequence was obtained from a human donor with Susac syndrome. Sequencing was carried out using CD4+ T cells from PBMCs. V usage is TRBV20-1 and J usage is TRBJ2-7; 8 bases are shared with TRBD2. For the CDR3, the DNA is TGCAGTGCTTCCGGGAGGGCCACCTACGAGCAGTACTTC. It translates to CSASGRATYEQYF.